These 19 T cell receptor beta chains came from one sample sequenced in a study of blood T cell repertoires in COVID-19. Here immunoSEQ multiplex PCR was the method, and the copy in TCRdb shows in-frame clones only, minus some. The data hold 150,000 to 180,000 clones, with roughly 84% observed a single time. Sequenced: peripheral blood. Source of these receptors: a man in his sixties with COVID-19, enrolled during active disease.

The chain employs TRBV19 and TRBJ1-1; 8 bases align to TRBD1. The CDR3 loop spans 16 amino acids. V dropped 7 bases and J dropped 4; count of bases not matched to a gene: 14. CDR1 and CDR2 from the germline V gene are LNHDA and SQIVND (reference sequence). Here the CDR3 reads CASNPRQGRFLTEAFF. CDR3 coding DNA: TGTGCCAGTAACCCCCGACAGGGGAGGTTTCTCACTGAAGCTTTCTTT. The full variable domain, rest sourced from reference TRBV19 and TRBJ1-1, is DGGITQSPKYLFRKEGQNVTLSCEQNLNHDAMYWYRQDPGQGLRLIYYSQIVNDFQKGDIAEGYSVSREKKESFPLTVTSAQKNPTAFYLCASNPRQGRFLTEAFFGQGTRLTVV.

The rearrangement uses TRBV29-1 and TRBJ1-2, with 11 bases fitting TRBD1. This CDR3 comprises 12 residues. The V gene's germline CDR1 is SQVTM and CDR2 ANQGSEA. V trimming: 4 bases; J trimming: 6 bases; junction bases outside the gene matches: 1. The CDR3 region is CSVGGQGDGYTF. CDR3 DNA: TGCAGCGTTGGGGGACAGGGGGATGGCTACACCTTC. The variable domain in full, with the rest retrieved from reference TRBV29-1 and TRBJ1-2, is SAVISQKPSRDICQRGTSLTIQCQVDSQVTMMFWYRQQPGQSLTLIATANQGSEATYESGFVIDKFPISRPNLTFSTLTVSNMSPEDSSIYLCSVGGQGDGYTFGSGTRLTVV.

This rearrangement joins TRBV28 to TRBJ2-1; the match to TRBD2 covers 13 bases. CDR1 and CDR2 (germline): MDHEN, SYDVKM. The CDR3 covers 18 residues. The V segment lost 6 bases and the J segment 3 bases; nucleotides outside the gene matches: 11. CDR3 nucleotide sequence: TGTGCCAGCAGACCAGGACTAGCGGGAGCAAACGTCTACAATGAGCAGTTCTTC. This codes for CASRPGLAGANVYNEQFF. The full variable domain, rest sourced from reference TRBV28 and TRBJ2-1, is DVKVTQSSRYLVKRTGEKVFLECVQDMDHENMFWYRQDPGLGLRLIYFSYDVKMKEKGDIPEGYSVSREKKERFSLILESASTNQTSMYLCASRPGLAGANVYNEQFFGPGTRLTVL.

The chain combines TRBV9 with TRBJ1-1, with TRBD1 identical over 9 bases. The CDR3 is made up of 12 amino acids. Germline V gene sequence: CDR1 SGDLS, CDR2 YYNGEE. Trimming took 3 bases from V and 8 from J; bases not matched to a gene: 2. Here the CDR3 reads CASSADRGEAFF. The CDR3 region has the DNA TGTGCCAGCAGCGCCGACAGGGGGGAAGCTTTCTTT.

This clone occurred once. The chain couples TRBV6-6 to TRBJ2-7, with TRBD1 as a possible D gene (6 bases). Germline V gene data show CDR1 as MNHNY and CDR2 as SVGAGI (reference sequence). V dropped 6 bases and J dropped 6 bases, with 15 bases sitting between them. CDR3 length: 13 amino acids. CDR3 in DNA: TGTGCCAGCAGATTGGGACAAGGGGCCGAGCAGTACTTC. Translating it yields CASRLGQGAEQYF.

This chain uses TRBV4-2 with TRBJ1-4; 9 bases are a match to TRBD1. The J segment lost 8 bases and the V segment lost 4 bases, leaving 5 bases of the junction unmatched. Per germline, CDR1 LGHNA and CDR2 YNFKEQ. This CDR3 is 14 amino acids long. CDR3 sequence reads: CASSPDRGLEKLFF. The DNA for the CDR3 is TGTGCCAGCAGCCCGGACAGGGGCCTAGAAAAACTGTTTTTT.

The chain employs TRBV19 and TRBJ1-4; D is ambiguous. Germline V lookup: CDR1 LNHDA, CDR2 SQIVND (reference sequence). This CDR3 comprises 15 residues. V was clipped by 7 bases and J by 0 bases, with 12 bases between them. The DNA of the CDR3 is TGTGCCAGTAAGCGGGGATCAGCAACTAATGAAAAACTGTTTTTT. The encoded protein is CASKRGSATNEKLFF.

This chain uses TRBV18 with TRBJ2-4, with TRBD2 as a possible D gene (6 bases). Looked up from germline, CDR1 is KGHSH and CDR2 is LQKENI. The CDR3 extends over 16 amino acids. The ends were cut back, 0 bases at V and 6 bases at J, with 15 bases in the middle. The DNA for the CDR3 is TGTGCCAGCTCACCACCCGGGACGCGGGGCGGAAACATTCAGTACTTC. It translates to CASSPPGTRGGNIQYF. The variable domain in full, completed from reference TRBV18 and TRBJ2-4, reads NAGVMQNPRHLVRRRGQEARLRCSPMKGHSHVYWYRQLPEEGLKFMVYLQKENIIDESGMPKERFSAEFPKEGPSILRIQQVVRGDSAAYFCASSPPGTRGGNIQYFGAGTRLSVL.

The CDR3 nucleotides are TGTGCCAGCTCACCACAGCGGGAACCTACTAACTATGGCTACACCTTC. It codes for CASSPQREPTNYGYTF. V is TRBV18 and J is TRBJ1-2, with no clear D. CDR1 and CDR2 (germline): KGHSH, LQKENI. The V end lost 1 base, the J end lost 0 bases, and 12 bases lay between the germline ends. The CDR3 sequence is 16 residues long. The entire variable domain, with the rest obtained from reference TRBV18 and TRBJ1-2, is as follows: NAGVMQNPRHLVRRRGQEARLRCSPMKGHSHVYWYRQLPEEGLKFMVYLQKENIIDESGMPKERFSAEFPKEGPSILRIQQVVRGDSAAYFCASSPQREPTNYGYTFGSGTRLTVV.

V and J are TRBV6-6 and TRBJ2-5; D is possibly TRBD1 (6 bases). Trimming cost V 4 bases and J 7 bases, with 13 bases left between them. In germline, CDR1 is MNHNY, CDR2 SVGAGI (reference sequence). CDR3 length equals 13 residues. The CDR3 protein is CASSWDIRGTQYF. The CDR3 nucleotides are TGTGCCAGCAGTTGGGACATCCGCGGGACCCAGTACTTC.

The V gene is TRBV9, the J gene TRBJ2-7; D unresolved. The CDR3 covers 14 residues. Germline loops: CDR1 SGDLS, CDR2 YYNGEE. V was pared by 0 bases and J by 1 base, with 8 bases between. The CDR3 loop is CASSVEQESYEQYF. The CDR3 region has the DNA TGTGCCAGCAGCGTAGAGCAAGAATCCTACGAGCAGTACTTC.

The CDR3 DNA is TGTGCCAGCAGCTCACAGGGGGCCGGCGGGGAGCTGTTTTTT. Translating gives CASSSQGAGGELFF. The chain uses TRBV7-3 and TRBJ2-2, with TRBD1 matching over 9 bases. The V gene end was trimmed by 4 bases and the J gene end by 7 bases; junction bases not matched to a gene: 4. The CDR3 runs to 14 residues. The germline V gene has CDR1 SGHTA and CDR2 FQGTGA.

This clone has a handful of counts. CDR3 protein: CASSLPPANTIYF. The CDR3 DNA follows: TGTGCCAGCAGTTTACCCCCAGCGAACACCATATATTTT. This sequence joins TRBV12-3 or TRBV12-4 and TRBJ1-3, with D unclear. The CDR3 sequence is 13 residues long. V was clipped by 2 bases and J by 7 bases, with 9 bases between them.

The chain combines TRBV12-5 with TRBJ1-1; 10 bases are a match to TRBD1. J was trimmed by 7 bases and V by 6 bases; bases with no gene match: 5. The CDR3 length is 13 residues. Germline CDR1 and CDR2: LGHNT and FRNRAP. CDR3 amino acids: CASGSDRGHEAFF. The CDR3 nucleotides are TGTGCTAGTGGCTCCGACAGGGGGCATGAAGCTTTCTTT.

In nucleotides, the CDR3 is TGTGCCAGCAGTTACGGAGGGATTGGGGATCCTGAAGCTTTCTTT. Translating it yields CASSYGGIGDPEAFF. The rearrangement uses TRBV6-2 or TRBV6-3 and TRBJ1-1; D unclear. With 2 bases removed from V and 6 bases from J, the gap between germline ends came to 16 bases. The CDR3 runs 15 residues. The V gene's germline CDR1 is MNHEY and CDR2 SVGEGT.

Written as DNA, the CDR3 is TGTGCCAGCAGTACCCAGGGTTTAGTGAACACTGAAGCTTTCTTT. It translates to CASSTQGLVNTEAFF. The genes are TRBV27 and TRBJ1-1, with TRBD1 as a possible D gene (5 bases). Germline CDR1 and CDR2: MNHEY and SMNVEV (reference sequence). This CDR3 is 15 amino acids long. V dropped 5 bases and J dropped 0 bases, with 13 bases sitting between them.

The rearrangement joins TRBV5-8 to TRBJ2-5; D perhaps matches TRBD1 (5 bases). Trimming left V 2 bases short and J 6 bases short, with 14 bases between. CDR1 is SGHTS and CDR2 is YDEGEE in the germline V gene. The CDR3 has 14 residues. CDR3 region: CASSFTGLLQTQYF. For the CDR3, the DNA is TGTGCCAGCAGCTTTACAGGTTTGCTACAGACCCAGTACTTC.

This chain connects TRBV5-5 to TRBJ1-5; D unresolved. The V gene's germline CDR1 is SGHKS and CDR2 YYEKEE (reference sequence). CDR3 length equals 14 residues. V gave up 0 bases and J gave up 6 bases, with 10 bases separating them. The DNA for the CDR3 is TGTGCCAGCAGCTTGGGGGGTGGAGGTCAGCCCCAGCATTTT. Its protein is CASSLGGGGQPQHF.

The chain employs TRBV7-2 and TRBJ1-2; D is ambiguous. Germline values: CDR1 SGHTA, CDR2 FQGNSA. Trimming removed 6 bases at V and 4 bases at J, with 9 bases between. This CDR3 has 12 residues. The CDR3 loop reads CASSFSSYGYTF. The CDR3 DNA is TGTGCCAGCAGTTTCTCTAGCTATGGCTACACCTTC.